The rows below give T cell receptor beta chains drawn from one sample of a study of cytomegalovirus exposure and HLA in healthy donors. The repertoire was sequenced with immunoSEQ multiplex PCR; TCRdb's copy has only in-frame clones and lacks some. The sample has around 170,000 clones; around 80% are singletons. The specimen was PBMCs. The source is a middle-aged woman in good health and CMV-seronegative. The CDR3 runs from the conserved cysteine through the conserved F or W. Fields, in order: V gene, J gene, D gene, clone size, CDR3 length, CDR3 protein, CDR3 DNA. D genes are given only for firm matches. Size tells how often a clone was seen (once, few, many) or the class of an expanded clone, and some rows leave it out.

V gene: TRBV9
J gene: TRBJ1-6
D gene: -
clone size: -
CDR3 length: 14
CDR3 protein: CASSEGYSGSPLHF
CDR3 DNA: TGTGCCAGCAGCGAGGGGTATAGCGGTTCACCCCTCCACTTT

V gene: TRBV7-2
J gene: TRBJ2-7
D gene: TRBD2
clone size: -
CDR3 length: 15
CDR3 protein: CASSSTVKSGREWSF
CDR3 DNA: TGTGCCAGCAGCTCAACGGTTAAATCAGGGCGGGAGTGGAGCTTC

V gene: TRBV5-1
J gene: TRBJ2-1
D gene: TRBD2
clone size: -
CDR3 length: 15
CDR3 protein: CASSPPLAGASEQFF
CDR3 DNA: TGCGCCAGCAGCCCCCCCCTAGCGGGCGCTTCAGAGCAGTTCTTC

V gene: TRBV5-1
J gene: TRBJ2-7
D gene: TRBD2
clone size: -
CDR3 length: 15
CDR3 protein: CASSLIAGLSYEQYF
CDR3 DNA: TGCGCCAGCAGCTTAATAGCGGGTCTATCCTACGAGCAGTACTTC

V gene: TRBV19
J gene: TRBJ2-7
D gene: TRBD1
clone size: -
CDR3 length: 15
CDR3 protein: CASSWGTGGTYEQYF
CDR3 DNA: TGTGCCAGTAGCTGGGGAACAGGGGGCACCTACGAGCAGTACTTC

V gene: TRBV4-1
J gene: TRBJ2-1
D gene: TRBD2
clone size: -
CDR3 length: 18
CDR3 protein: CASSQERLAGGPSDEQFF
CDR3 DNA: TGCGCCAGCAGCCAAGAGAGACTAGCGGGAGGGCCTAGCGATGAGCAGTTCTTC

V gene: TRBV7-8
J gene: TRBJ1-3
D gene: -
clone size: -
CDR3 length: 15
CDR3 protein: CASSLERVPGNTIYF
CDR3 DNA: TGTGCCAGCAGCTTAGAGAGGGTACCTGGAAACACCATATATTTT

V gene: TRBV29-1
J gene: TRBJ2-1
D gene: TRBD1
clone size: -
CDR3 length: 11
CDR3 protein: CSAGTDNEQFF
CDR3 DNA: TGCAGCGCCGGGACAGACAATGAGCAGTTCTTC

V gene: TRBV4-1
J gene: TRBJ1-5
D gene: -
clone size: -
CDR3 length: 17
CDR3 protein: CASSQDPTGNSNQPQHF
CDR3 DNA: TGCGCCAGCAGCCAAGATCCGACAGGTAATAGCAATCAGCCCCAGCATTTT

V gene: TRBV13
J gene: TRBJ2-2
D gene: TRBD1
clone size: once
CDR3 length: 15
CDR3 protein: CASRGQGHDPGELFF
CDR3 DNA: TGTGCCAGCAGGGGACAGGGGCACGATCCCGGGGAGCTGTTTTTT

V gene: TRBV6-6
J gene: TRBJ1-5
D gene: TRBD1
clone size: -
CDR3 length: 14
CDR3 protein: CASCPGQGNQPQHF
CDR3 DNA: TGTGCCAGCTGCCCGGGACAGGGGAATCAGCCCCAGCATTTT

V gene: TRBV30
J gene: TRBJ1-5
D gene: TRBD1
clone size: few
CDR3 length: 13
CDR3 protein: CAWGQGNNQPQHF
CDR3 DNA: TGTGCCTGGGGACAGGGGAACAATCAGCCCCAGCATTTT

V gene: TRBV7-8
J gene: TRBJ1-5
D gene: -
clone size: -
CDR3 length: 14
CDR3 protein: CASSLDTFNQPQHF
CDR3 DNA: TGTGCCAGCAGTTTGGACACGTTCAATCAGCCCCAGCATTTT

V gene: TRBV4-2
J gene: TRBJ2-2
D gene: -
clone size: -
CDR3 length: 14
CDR3 protein: CASSQGLVFGELFF
CDR3 DNA: TGTGCCAGCAGCCAAGGCCTAGTGTTCGGGGAGCTGTTTTTT

V gene: TRBV5-6
J gene: TRBJ1-1
D gene: -
clone size: -
CDR3 length: 15
CDR3 protein: CASSSTGNLNTEAFF
CDR3 DNA: TGTGCCAGCAGCTCTACAGGGAACCTGAACACTGAAGCTTTCTTT

V gene: TRBV27
J gene: TRBJ2-3
D gene: -
clone size: -
CDR3 length: 12
CDR3 protein: CASCPGDDTQYF
CDR3 DNA: TGTGCCAGCTGCCCGGGAGATGATACGCAGTATTTT

V gene: TRBV7-9
J gene: TRBJ2-3
D gene: -
clone size: once
CDR3 length: 15
CDR3 protein: CASSLTQRGPDTQYF
CDR3 DNA: TGTGCCAGCAGCTTAACCCAGCGTGGCCCAGATACGCAGTATTTT

V gene: TRBV6-6
J gene: TRBJ2-2
D gene: TRBD1
clone size: -
CDR3 length: 14
CDR3 protein: CASSYRTGNGELFF
CDR3 DNA: TGTGCCAGCAGTTACAGGACAGGGAACGGGGAGCTGTTTTTT

V gene: TRBV28
J gene: TRBJ2-2
D gene: -
clone size: -
CDR3 length: 13
CDR3 protein: CASKRLGTGELFF
CDR3 DNA: TGTGCCAGCAAGCGGTTGGGGACCGGGGAGCTGTTTTTT

V gene: TRBV19
J gene: TRBJ1-5
D gene: -
clone size: -
CDR3 length: 16
CDR3 protein: CASSTYRDSSNQPQHF
CDR3 DNA: TGTGCCAGTAGTACCTACCGGGACTCGAGCAATCAGCCCCAGCATTTT